What follows are 13 T cell receptor beta chains derived from one specimen sequenced in a study of T cells in Graves' hyperthyroidism and ophthalmopathy. Researchers took RNA transcripts and amplified the TCR beta CDR3 regions from them. HTBI primers were the set used in a first-round RT-PCR of the TCR CDR3. MiXCR, applied by TCRdb to the multiplex PCR reads, yields one record per CDR3 protein. The table lists roughly 840,000 distinct CDR3 sequences, approximately 40% of them singletons. Sequencing input: blood. The receptors come from a man between 18 and 35 years old with Graves' hyperthyroidism.

This chain connects TRBV19 to TRBJ1-1; weak D call: TRBD1 (6 bases). The CDR3 sequence is 14 residues long. Germline-derived CDR1 and CDR2 are LNHDA and SQIVND (reference sequence). V gave up 11 bases and J gave up 2 bases, with 18 bases separating them. CDR3 bases: TGTGCCTGGGCGGTGCGGGGGCTAAACACTGAAGCTTTCTTT. It translates to CAWAVRGLNTEAFF.

This clonotype was counted many times. V gene TRBV25-1 combines with J gene TRBJ1-4; possibly TRBD1 for D (6 bases). V lost 5 bases and J 10 bases, leaving 20 bases between the germline ends. Germline V CDR1 and CDR2: MGHDK, SYGVNS. This CDR3 spans 15 amino acids. CDR3 protein: CASSPPRTATGKLFF. CDR3 in DNA: TGTGCCAGCAGTCCCCCAAGGACGGCGACAGGAAAACTGTTTTTT.

Only a few counts were recorded for this clonotype. This sequence joins TRBV28 and TRBJ2-7, with 7 bases matching TRBD2. Germline V gene data show CDR1 as MDHEN and CDR2 as SYDVKM. This CDR3 comprises 16 residues. V lost 2 bases and J lost 0; bases outside the gene matches: 7. The CDR3 region is CASSLTGLGPSYEQYF. In DNA form, the CDR3 reads TGTGCCAGCAGTTTAACCGGACTAGGTCCCTCCTACGAGCAGTACTTC.

Only a few counts were recorded for this clonotype. CDR3 amino acids: CASGQDISSAQYF. The CDR3 DNA reads as TGTGCCAGCGGACAGGACATCTCGAGTGCCCAGTACTTC. The genes are TRBV5-6 and TRBJ2-5; 7 bases match TRBD1. CDR1 SGHDT and CDR2 YYEEEE come from the germline V gene. V trimming: 7 bases; J trimming: 9 bases; junction bases outside the gene matches: 12. The CDR3 has 13 residues.

The chain has TRBV28 and TRBJ1-6; D remains unclear. Germline CDR1 MDHEN, CDR2 SYDVKM. The CDR3 has 13 amino acids. Between the trimmed V and J ends, which lost 8 bases and 7 bases, there was a span of 12 bases. CDR3 in DNA: TGTGCCAGCCTTGGTCGAGACAATTCACCCCTCCACTTT. Encoded protein: CASLGRDNSPLHF.

In the case of this clonotype: A much larger clone is a single base away; this may be a read error. This chain connects TRBV6-5 to TRBJ2-5; 8 bases map to TRBD2. This CDR3 spans 20 amino acids. Per the germline V gene, CDR1 is MNHEY and CDR2 is SVGAGI. CDR3 residues: CASSVIPPRSAVAGSETQYF. In DNA, the CDR3 is TGCGCCAGCAGTGTTATTCCCCCTCGGTCGGCTGTAGCGGGATCAGAGACCCAGTACTTC.

The V call is TRBV7-9, the J call TRBJ2-7, with 12 bases that match TRBD2. The germline CDR1 and CDR2 sequences are SEHNR and FQNEAQ (reference sequence). Germline trimming cut 5 bases from V and 6 bases from J; bases unmatched to any gene: 11. The CDR3 length is 16 residues. The CDR3 region has the DNA TGTGCCAGCAGCCACCGACTAGCGGGGGCTCGGGGCGAGCAGTACTTC. The encoded protein is CASSHRLAGARGEQYF. Using reference TRBV7-9 and TRBJ2-7 for the parts outside the CDR3, the full variable domain is DTGVSQNPRHKITKRGQNVTFRCDPISEHNRLYWYRQTLGQGPEFLTYFQNEAQLEKSRLLSDRFSAERPKGSFSTLEIQRTEQGDSAMYLCASSHRLAGARGEQYFGPGTRLTVT.

The V and J genes are TRBV6-5 and TRBJ1-5; D might be TRBD1 (6 bases). Deletions cut 7 bases from V and 5 bases from J, with 9 bases between. Germline V gives CDR1 MNHEY, CDR2 SVGAGI. CDR3 length: 12 amino acids. CDR3 protein: CASNRDYQPQHF. In nucleotides, the CDR3 is TGTGCCAGCAACAGGGATTATCAGCCCCAGCATTTT.

The gene calls are TRBV20-1 and TRBJ1-1; no reliable D call. Germline loops: CDR1 DFQATT, CDR2 SNEGSKA (reference sequence). Trimming stripped 6 bases from V and 4 bases from J, with 15 bases between. The CDR3 consists of 13 residues. The CDR3, as DNA: TGCAGTGCCGAGCGGGCCCCAGGCACTGAAGCTTTCTTT. The encoded protein is CSAERAPGTEAFF.

V gene TRBV12-3 or TRBV12-4 combines with J gene TRBJ1-2, with D possibly TRBD1 on 5 matching bases. With 3 bases removed from V and 7 bases from J, the gap between germline ends came to 18 bases. The CDR3 runs 15 residues. The CDR3, as DNA: TGTGCCAGCAGTTTCGAAGGGGCGGTGGTGAGTGGCTACACCTTC. Encoded protein: CASSFEGAVVSGYTF.

As concerns this clonotype: The junction departs from the called germline gene at one end, perhaps through a read error. CDR3 DNA sequence: TGCGCCAGCAGCTTTGGGGACAGGCTGGTGAAAAAAGCTCTCTTT. Translation: CASSFGDRLVKKALF. The chain recombines TRBV5-1 with TRBJ1-1; 8 bases map to TRBD1. The CDR3 length is 15 residues. The germline CDR1 and CDR2 sequences are SGHRS and YFSETQ.

This chain joins TRBV11-2 and TRBJ2-5; either TRBD1 or TRBD2 may supply D (6 bases each). The ends were cut back, 7 bases at V and 2 bases at J, with 17 bases in the middle. The CDR3 length is 15 residues. Germline CDR1 SGHAT, CDR2 FQNNGV. The CDR3 sequence is CASTWGGTNQETQYF. The CDR3 DNA sequence: TGTGCCAGCACTTGGGGCGGGACAAATCAAGAGACCCAGTACTTC. The whole variable domain, remainder taken from reference TRBV11-2 and TRBJ2-5, is EAGVAQSPRYKIIEKRQSVAFWCNPISGHATLYWYQQILGQGPKLLIQFQNNGVVDDSQLPKDRFSAERLKGVDSTLKIQPAKLEDSAVYLCASTWGGTNQETQYFGPGTRLLVL.

The chain uses TRBV7-6 and TRBJ2-2, with 9 bases identical to TRBD1. The CDR3 extends over 15 amino acids. The ends lost 5 bases at V and 3 bases at J; junction bases unmatched: 4. Germline CDR1 reads SGHVS; CDR2 reads FNYEAQ. The CDR3 loop reads CASSRQGVYTGELFF. The CDR3 nucleotides are TGTGCCAGCAGCAGACAGGGGGTCTACACCGGGGAGCTGTTTTTT.